At least ten counts were recorded for the clone carrying this TCR beta chain. Its specificity is not known. This specimen comes from a study of identical twins. TCRdb reprocessed the 5' RACE reads with MiXCR, giving one entry per CDR3 protein. Of fewer than 500,000 distinct CDR3 sequences in the sample, 20% to 25% were seen once. The ends were cut back, 7 bases at V and 2 bases at J, with 7 bases in the middle. The CDR3 extends over 12 amino acids. Study-wide results and limits: Sharing of beta out-of-frame sequences by twins showed a weaker excess.

These data are also associated with another study on T cells expressing NK-cell markers. As that report states: Each TCR beta repertoire originated in sorted T cells that were CD3+CD56+NKG2C+, CD3+CD56+NKG2C- or CD3+CD56-NKG2C+. Seven HCMV-seropositive donors and one seronegative donor made up the eight sequenced donors.

The chain couples TRBV12-3 or TRBV12-4 to TRBJ2-3, with D tentatively TRBD2 (5 bases). The material sequenced was CD4+ T cells sorted from blood. This sequence originates from a woman aged 18 to 35 in good health. CDR3 coding DNA: TGTGCCAGCAACCGGGACACAGATACGCAGTATTTT. Amino acids: CASNRDTDTQYF.